A single sample gave rise to the 9 T cell receptor beta chains below, sequenced in a study of T-cell reconstitution after alpha-beta-depleted transplantation in children. Unique molecular identifiers were built into the TCRbeta library. TCRdb analysed the PCR reads with MiXCR anew, one entry per CDR3 protein. The profile covers some 220,000 distinct CDR3 sequences, with around 10% appearing a single time and approximately 5.9% taken by the ten largest. Sequenced material: PBMCs from the stem cell graft donor, taken from the stem cell graft. The receptors come from a human donor who donated a stem cell graft to a child with acute lymphoblastic leukemia.

The chain joins TRBV12-3 or TRBV12-4 to TRBJ2-5; D is ambiguous. The CDR3 is 15 residues long. The V gene lost 1 base and the J gene lost 0 bases, with 9 bases spanning the gap. The CDR3 nucleotides read TGTGCCAGCAGTTTAGATCGTCGGTACCAAGAGACCCAGTACTTC. Protein product: CASSLDRRYQETQYF.

This clonotype was counted a few times. The chain couples TRBV7-2 to TRBJ2-3; TRBD2 matches at 9 bases. In germline, CDR1 is SGHTA, CDR2 FQGNSA. The CDR3 sequence is 16 residues long. V lost 1 base, J lost 2 bases, and 4 bases stayed unmatched. The CDR3 here is CASSLGGLATTDTQYF. DNA of the CDR3: TGTGCCAGCAGCTTAGGAGGACTAGCGACCACAGATACGCAGTATTTT.

The chain has TRBV5-5 and TRBJ1-5; D gene uncertain. CDR1 SGHKS and CDR2 YYEKEE come from the germline V gene (reference sequence). The CDR3 is made up of 13 amino acids. Trimming removed 5 bases from V and 5 bases from J, with 11 bases in between. The CDR3 coding sequence is TGTGCCAGCAGGCCCCGGCCTGATCAGCCCCAGCATTTT. This codes for CASRPRPDQPQHF.

The DNA of the CDR3 is TGTGCCAGCAGCTTTGAGACACGCTCCTACGAGCAGTACTTC. This sequence encodes CASSFETRSYEQYF. V usage is TRBV5-5 and J usage is TRBJ2-7; D is undetermined. V lost 2 bases, J lost 0 bases, and 9 bases lay in between. The CDR3 is 14 amino acids. Germline CDR1 is SGHKS and CDR2 is YYEKEE (reference sequence).

This clonotype was detected many times. The chain is built from TRBV12-3 or TRBV12-4 and TRBJ2-5; D is ambiguous. V lost 6 bases and J lost 5, with 13 bases in between. CDR3 length: 13 amino acids. The CDR3 is CASSRLRWETQYF. CDR3 bases: TGTGCCAGCAGCCGACTCCGATGGGAGACCCAGTACTTC.

The table lists this clonotype with a few counts. The chain has TRBV27 and TRBJ1-1, with 8 bases aligning to TRBD1. Germline assignment: CDR1 MNHEY and CDR2 SMNVEV (reference sequence). Trimming removed 0 bases from V and 3 bases from J; junction bases left unmatched: 3. The CDR3 is 15 amino acids. The CDR3 spells CASSLSPGGYTEAFF. The CDR3 DNA reads TGTGCCAGCAGTTTATCTCCAGGGGGCTACACTGAAGCTTTCTTT.

This chain uses TRBV20-1 with TRBJ2-7; the D gene is possibly TRBD2 (6 bases). CDR1 and CDR2 from the germline V gene are DFQATT and SNEGSKA (reference sequence). The CDR3 covers 15 residues. V was cut by 1 base and J by 2 bases, with 15 bases left in between. The CDR3 sequence: CSARARGISPYEQYF. As DNA, the CDR3 is TGCAGTGCTAGAGCACGGGGGATATCACCCTACGAGCAGTACTTC.

This sequence joins TRBV5-5 and TRBJ1-1, with a tentative D call TRBD1 (6 bases). Germline V lookup: CDR1 SGHKS, CDR2 YYEKEE (reference sequence). Trimming removed 1 base at V and 0 bases at J, with 7 bases between. The CDR3 contains 14 residues. Here the CDR3 DNA reads TGTGCCAGCAGCTTGCACAGGGTGAACACTGAAGCTTTCTTT. Protein sequence: CASSLHRVNTEAFF.

This clonotype has only a few counts. The V call is TRBV7-9, the J call TRBJ2-2; the D gene is possibly TRBD2 (6 bases). The V gene lost 2 bases and the J gene lost 5 bases, with 15 bases spanning the gap. CDR1 and CDR2 (germline): SEHNR, FQNEAQ (reference sequence). The CDR3 totals 16 residues. CDR3 amino acids: CASSLYGTDPTGELFF. DNA of the CDR3: TGTGCCAGCAGCTTATACGGGACTGATCCTACCGGGGAGCTGTTTTTT.